The next 14 T cell receptor beta chains were all read from a single sample in a study of T cells in Graves' hyperthyroidism and ophthalmopathy (dated by TCRdb to about 2019). Library prep was done by multiplex PCR. Sequencing relied on an Illumina HiSeq 2000. The TCR beta CDR3 regions were amplified from the RNA transcripts. A first-round RT-PCR of the TCR CDR3 used the HTBI primer set with the Qiagen OneStep RT-PCR kit. TCRdb took the public reads, trimmed them with fastp at Q25, ran MiXCR for clone calling and kept in-frame beta chains. Identical CDR3 protein sequences are pooled into one entry, listed with their most common genes and DNA. This sample is represented by 130,000 to 150,000 distinct CDR3 sequences; approximately 20% of them were singletons. Roughly 73% of the sample is taken by the ten largest. The sample consisted of blood. These receptor sequences come from a woman in her forties or fifties with Graves' hyperthyroidism that later progressed to Graves' ophthalmopathy.

This clonotype was detected many times. This rearrangement joins TRBV29-1 to TRBJ2-7; unclear D gene. Trimming took off 3 bases at V and 0 bases at J, with 12 bases between the two ends. This CDR3 is 14 amino acids long. Germline V lookup: CDR1 SQVTM, CDR2 ANQGSEA. The CDR3 nucleotides are TGCAGCGTTGAGTCCCCAGGTAACTCCTACGAGCAGTACTTC. Translation gives CSVESPGNSYEQYF.

This sequence joins TRBV28 and TRBJ2-7, with a weak D call TRBD2 (6 bases). CDR1 MDHEN and CDR2 SYDVKM come from the germline V gene. This CDR3 is 16 amino acids long. V dropped 3 bases and J dropped 1 base, with 16 bases sitting between them. In DNA, the CDR3 is TGTGCCAGCAGTTTTGACCTCGCTAGCGTGTCCTACGAGCAGTACTTC. It is translated as CASSFDLASVSYEQYF.

The J gene is TRBJ2-7, the V gene TRBV5-5, with D perhaps TRBD1 (6 bases). The CDR3 contains 16 residues. Germline V gene sequence: CDR1 SGHKS, CDR2 YYEKEE (reference sequence). Trimming left V 4 bases short and J 5 bases short, with 22 bases between. The CDR3 loop is CASSPRQVVVQDEQYF. Here the CDR3 DNA reads TGTGCCAGCAGCCCCCGACAGGTTGTGGTTCAGGACGAGCAGTACTTC.

This clonotype was picked up many times. The chain has TRBV29-1 and TRBJ1-1; D call uncertain. Trimming took 4 bases from V and 2 from J, leaving 11 bases between them. The germline gives CDR1 SQVTM, CDR2 ANQGSEA. There are 13 residues in the CDR3. The CDR3 is CSVGGATNTEAFF. The CDR3 nucleotides are TGCAGCGTTGGAGGAGCGACAAACACTGAAGCTTTCTTT. Full variable domain (outside the CDR3, taken from reference TRBV29-1 and TRBJ1-1): SAVISQKPSRDICQRGTSLTIQCQVDSQVTMMFWYRQQPGQSLTLIATANQGSEATYESGFVIDKFPISRPNLTFSTLTVSNMSPEDSSIYLCSVGGATNTEAFFGQGTRLTVV.

This clonotype was detected ten times or more. At one of its ends the junction is not consistent with the germline gene, which may arise from a read error. This sequence joins TRBV3-1 and TRBJ1-6, with TRBD1 matching 7 bases. Per the germline V gene, CDR1 is LGHDT and CDR2 is YNNKEL (reference sequence). The CDR3 covers 14 residues. The CDR3 coding sequence is TGTGCCAGCAGGCAAGACAGGGAAATTTCACCCCTCCACTTT. It encodes CASRQDREISPLHF. Together with reference TRBV3-1 and TRBJ1-6, the CDR3 gives the full variable domain: DTAVSQTPKYLVTQMGNDKSIKCEQNLGHDTMYWYKQDSKKFLKIMFSYNNKELIINETVPNRFSPKSPDKAHLNLHINSLELGDSAVYFCASRQDREISPLHFGNGTRLTVT.

Many counts were recorded for this clonotype. This rearrangement joins TRBV20-1 to TRBJ2-5, with 7 bases matching TRBD2. CDR3 length: 15 residues. Germline V lookup: CDR1 DFQATT, CDR2 SNEGSKA (reference sequence). J lost 2 bases, V lost 0 bases, and 6 bases had no gene match. The CDR3: CSARDLGTNQETQYF. The CDR3 nucleotides read TGCAGTGCTAGAGATCTTGGGACTAATCAAGAGACCCAGTACTTC.

This clonotype has just a few counts. The chain uses TRBV6-2 or TRBV6-3 and TRBJ2-2, with D perhaps TRBD2 (5 bases). The ends were cut back, 0 bases at V and 7 bases at J, with 6 bases in the middle. The CDR3 totals 13 residues. Looked up from germline, CDR1 is MNHEY and CDR2 is SVGEGT. The CDR3 DNA sequence: TGTGCCAGCAGTTACTCGAGCGGCGGGGAGCTGTTTTTT. The encoded protein is CASSYSSGGELFF.

In this sample, this clonotype turned up many times. The rearrangement uses TRBV12-3 or TRBV12-4 and TRBJ2-7; 8 positions agree with TRBD2. V shed 6 bases, J shed 6 bases, and the junction held 13 bases outside the gene matches. This CDR3 has 15 amino acids. CDR3 sequence (DNA): TGTGCCAGCAGCCGACCTCGCGGGGGGCAGATCGAGCAGTACTTC. This sequence encodes CASSRPRGGQIEQYF.

This clonotype was picked up a small number of times. With a much larger clone just one base away, this may be a read error. The chain combines TRBV2 with TRBJ2-3; TRBD2 aligns across 9 bases. This CDR3 contains 18 residues. Germline assignment: CDR1 SNHLY and CDR2 FYNNEI. Losses at the gene ends were 1 base for V and 4 bases for J; bases not matched to a gene: 12. The CDR3 reads CASSEGALAGPKSDTQYF. For the CDR3, the DNA is TGTGCCAGCAGTGAAGGGGCGCTAGCGGGGCCGAAATCAGATACGCAGTATTTT.

There are a few counts of this clonotype. The chain recombines TRBV30 with TRBJ1-2; 9 bases are a match to TRBD1. Germline trimming cut 2 bases from V and 8 bases from J; bases unmatched to any gene: 6. This CDR3 is 13 amino acids long. Germline V gives CDR1 GTSNPN, CDR2 SVGIG (reference sequence). The CDR3 DNA reads TGTGCCTGGAGTAGGGACAGGGTGGGAGGCTACACCTTC. Protein product: CAWSRDRVGGYTF.

This clonotype has ten or more counts. This rearrangement joins TRBV15 to TRBJ2-7; the match to TRBD1 covers 7 bases. V lost 8 bases to trimming and J lost 4 bases; unmatched junction nucleotides: 11. This CDR3 region has 14 residues. From germline, CDR1 is LNHNV and CDR2 YYDKDF (reference sequence). The DNA for the CDR3 is TGTGCCACCTCATTTGAATTGGGACAGTACGAGCAGTACTTC. This sequence encodes CATSFELGQYEQYF.

A note on this clonotype: The limits of the CDR3 on the DNA are not certain, so only TCRdb's listed CDR3 is given. The J gene is TRBJ2-5, the V gene TRBV5-1; no check of the table's D call, TRBD1, against the DNA was made. The germline V gene has CDR1 SGHRS and CDR2 YFSETQ. The CDR3 sequence runs 19 residues, both termini included. The CDR3 here is CASSLVGQTKRPSTSAQYF.

Ten or more counts support this clonotype. The V and J genes are TRBV6-1 and TRBJ2-3; D possibly uses TRBD1 or TRBD2 (6 bases each). Germline lookup yields CDR1 MNHNS and CDR2 SASEGT. The CDR3 extends over 13 amino acids. V gave up 5 bases and J gave up 4 bases, with 10 bases separating them. The DNA of the CDR3 is TGTGCCAGCAGTTCGGGGGCCCCAGATACGCAGTATTTT. Residues: CASSSGAPDTQYF.

This clonotype has a count of ten or more. The rearrangement uses TRBV5-8 and TRBJ1-1; D unclear. Germline-derived CDR1 and CDR2 are SGHTS and YDEGEE. The CDR3 is 14 residues long. V lost 3 bases and J 7 bases, leaving 16 bases between the germline ends. CDR3 in DNA: TGTGCCAGCAGCTGGTCGGTGCGTGTGAGTGAAGCTTTCTTT. The encoded protein is CASSWSVRVSEAFF.